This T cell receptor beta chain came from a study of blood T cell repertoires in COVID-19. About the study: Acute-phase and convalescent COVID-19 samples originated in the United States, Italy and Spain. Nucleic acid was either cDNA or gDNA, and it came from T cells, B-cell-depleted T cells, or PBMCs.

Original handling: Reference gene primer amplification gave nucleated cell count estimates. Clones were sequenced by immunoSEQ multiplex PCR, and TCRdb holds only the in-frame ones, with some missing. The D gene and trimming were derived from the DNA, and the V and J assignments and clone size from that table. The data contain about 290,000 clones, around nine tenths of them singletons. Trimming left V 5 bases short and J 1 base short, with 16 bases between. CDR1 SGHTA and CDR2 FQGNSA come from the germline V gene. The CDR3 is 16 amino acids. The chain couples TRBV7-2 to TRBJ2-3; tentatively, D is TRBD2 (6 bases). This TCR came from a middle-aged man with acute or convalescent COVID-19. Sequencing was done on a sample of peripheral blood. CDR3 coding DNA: TGTGCCAGCAGCACGGGCGGGGCGACCCGCACAGATACGCAGTATTTT. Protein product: CASSTGGATRTDTQYF.